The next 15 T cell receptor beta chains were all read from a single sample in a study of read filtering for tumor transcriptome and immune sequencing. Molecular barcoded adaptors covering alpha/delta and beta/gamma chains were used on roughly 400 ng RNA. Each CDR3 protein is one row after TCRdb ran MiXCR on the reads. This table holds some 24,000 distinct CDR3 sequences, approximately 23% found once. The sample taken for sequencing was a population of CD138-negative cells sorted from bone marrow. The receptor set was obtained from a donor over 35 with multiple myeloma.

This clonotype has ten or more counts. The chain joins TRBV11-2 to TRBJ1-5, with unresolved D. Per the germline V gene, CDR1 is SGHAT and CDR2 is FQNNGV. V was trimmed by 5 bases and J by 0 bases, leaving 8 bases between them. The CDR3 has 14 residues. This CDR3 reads CASSHTSSNQPQHF. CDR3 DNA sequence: TGTGCCAGCAGCCATACTAGTAGCAATCAGCCCCAGCATTTT.

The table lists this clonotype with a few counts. In DNA form, the CDR3 reads TGCAGTGCCCGGCCCCTTACCTATAATTCACCCCTCCACTTT. This gives the protein CSARPLTYNSPLHF. The rearrangement joins TRBV20-1 to TRBJ1-6; D uncertain. Trimming removed 6 bases at V and 2 bases at J, with 11 bases between. The CDR3 is 14 residues long. Germline V gives CDR1 DFQATT, CDR2 SNEGSKA (reference sequence).

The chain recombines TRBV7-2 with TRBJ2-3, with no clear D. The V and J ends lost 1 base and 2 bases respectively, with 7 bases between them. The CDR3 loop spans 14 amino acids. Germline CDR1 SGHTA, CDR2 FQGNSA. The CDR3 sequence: CASSLGYYTDTQYF. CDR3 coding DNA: TGTGCCAGCAGCTTAGGGTATTACACAGATACGCAGTATTTT.

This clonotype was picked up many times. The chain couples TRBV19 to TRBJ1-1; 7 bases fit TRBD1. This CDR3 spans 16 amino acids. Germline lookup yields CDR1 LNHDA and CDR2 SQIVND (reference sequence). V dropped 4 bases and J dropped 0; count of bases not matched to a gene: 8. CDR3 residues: CASSTRQGGMNTEAFF. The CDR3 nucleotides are TGTGCCAGTAGTACCCGACAGGGAGGAATGAACACTGAAGCTTTCTTT.

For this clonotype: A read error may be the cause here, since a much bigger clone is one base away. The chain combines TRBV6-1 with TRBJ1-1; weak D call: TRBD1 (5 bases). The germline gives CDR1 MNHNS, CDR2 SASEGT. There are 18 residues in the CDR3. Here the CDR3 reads CAGSEFVVVGGTNTEAFF. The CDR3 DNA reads TGTGCCGGCAGTGAATTTGTGGTGGTGGGGGGAACGAACACTGAAGCTTTCTTT.

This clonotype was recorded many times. The CDR3 DNA is TGCAGTGCTAGAGTCCAGAACACTGAAGCTTTCTTT. Amino acid sequence: CSARVQNTEAFF. The gene calls are TRBV20-1 and TRBJ1-1; D is unclear. CDR1 and CDR2 (germline): DFQATT, SNEGSKA (reference sequence). Between the trimmed V and J ends, which lost 1 base and 1 base, there was a span of 4 bases. The CDR3 contains 12 residues.

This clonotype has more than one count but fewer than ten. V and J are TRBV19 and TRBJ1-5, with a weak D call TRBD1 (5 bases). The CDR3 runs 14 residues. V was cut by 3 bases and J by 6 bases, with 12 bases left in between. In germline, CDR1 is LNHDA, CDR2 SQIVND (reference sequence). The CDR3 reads CASSIAGGSQPQHF. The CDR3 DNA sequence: TGTGCCAGTAGTATTGCCGGGGGAAGTCAGCCCCAGCATTTT.

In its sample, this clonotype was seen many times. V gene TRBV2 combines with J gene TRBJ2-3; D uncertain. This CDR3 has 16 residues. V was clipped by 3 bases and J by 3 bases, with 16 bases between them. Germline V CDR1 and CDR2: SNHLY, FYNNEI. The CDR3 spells CASSDFLRLGTDTQYF. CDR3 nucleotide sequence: TGTGCCAGCAGTGACTTCCTACGGTTAGGGACAGATACGCAGTATTTT.

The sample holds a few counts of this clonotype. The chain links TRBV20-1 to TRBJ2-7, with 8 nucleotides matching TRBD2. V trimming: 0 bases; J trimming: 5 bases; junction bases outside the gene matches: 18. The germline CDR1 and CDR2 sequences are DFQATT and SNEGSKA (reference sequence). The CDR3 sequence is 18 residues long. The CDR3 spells CSARDPQRGSPLMNEQYF. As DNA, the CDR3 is TGCAGTGCTAGAGATCCCCAGCGGGGGTCCCCATTAATGAACGAGCAGTACTTC.

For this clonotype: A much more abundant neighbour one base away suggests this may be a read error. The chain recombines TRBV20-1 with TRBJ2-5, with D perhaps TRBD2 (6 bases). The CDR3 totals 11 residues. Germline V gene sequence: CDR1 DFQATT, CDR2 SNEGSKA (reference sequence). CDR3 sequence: CSVEGGETQHF. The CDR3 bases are TGCAGTGTCGAGGGAGGAGAGACCCAGCACTTC.

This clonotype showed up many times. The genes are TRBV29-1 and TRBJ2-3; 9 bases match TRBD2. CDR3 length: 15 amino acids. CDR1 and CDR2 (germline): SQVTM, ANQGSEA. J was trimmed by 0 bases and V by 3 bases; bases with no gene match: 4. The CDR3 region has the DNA TGCAGCGTTGAGCAGCTAGCGGGGAGCACAGATACGCAGTATTTT. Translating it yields CSVEQLAGSTDTQYF.

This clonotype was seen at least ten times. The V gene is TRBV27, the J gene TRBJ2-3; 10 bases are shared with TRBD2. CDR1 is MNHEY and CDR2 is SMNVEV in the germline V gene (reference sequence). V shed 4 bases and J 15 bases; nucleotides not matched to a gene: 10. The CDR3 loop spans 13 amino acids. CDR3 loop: CASSSPSGGRKYF. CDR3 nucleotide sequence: TGTGCCAGCAGTTCCCCTAGCGGGGGAAGAAAATATTTT.

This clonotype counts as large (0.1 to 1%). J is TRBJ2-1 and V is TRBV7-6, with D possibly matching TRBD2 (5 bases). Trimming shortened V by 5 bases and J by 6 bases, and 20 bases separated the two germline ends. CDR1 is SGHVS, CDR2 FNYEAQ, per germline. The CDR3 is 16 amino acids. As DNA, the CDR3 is TGTGCCAGCAGCACTAGGGCCTCCGTCGCGATCAATGAGCAGTTCTTC. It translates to CASSTRASVAINEQFF.

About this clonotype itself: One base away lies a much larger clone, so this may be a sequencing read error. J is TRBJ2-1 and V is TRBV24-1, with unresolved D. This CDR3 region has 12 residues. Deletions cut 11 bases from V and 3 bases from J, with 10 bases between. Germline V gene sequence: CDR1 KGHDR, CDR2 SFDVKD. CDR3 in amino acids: CAIGWDYNEQFF. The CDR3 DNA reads TGTGCCATTGGGTGGGACTACAATGAGCAGTTCTTC.

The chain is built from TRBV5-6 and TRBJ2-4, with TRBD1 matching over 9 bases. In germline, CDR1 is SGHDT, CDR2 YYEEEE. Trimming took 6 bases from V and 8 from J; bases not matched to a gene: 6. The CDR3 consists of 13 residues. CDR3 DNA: TGTGCCAGCACCGGGACAGGGCGAGACATTCAGTACTTC. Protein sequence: CASTGTGRDIQYF.